This T cell receptor beta chain was captured in a study of shared clonotypes between healthy human individuals. Study-level information: For every donor, three CD4 naive, three CD4 memory, two CD8 naive and one CD8 memory plates were used. Study results and caveats: Sequencing depth was a factor that was expected to affect clonotype sharing among donors.

Positive CCR7 selection of CD45RO-negative cells yielded the naive CD8 cells, and terminally differentiated effector memory CD45RA+ cells were excluded. The method was immunoSEQ multiplex PCR; TCRdb's version includes in-frame clones alone and lacks a portion of them. The profile shows some 1,900,000 clones, about 95% of them singletons. On this clone itself: Its antigen is undetermined.

The origin of this receptor is a man younger than 30 in good health. Sequences were obtained from naive CD8+ T cells sorted from blood.

CDR3 in amino acids: CASSSTGNYGYTF. The CDR3 nucleotides are TGTGCCAGCAGCTCGACAGGGAACTATGGCTACACCTTC. This sequence joins TRBV11-2 and TRBJ1-2; 7 nucleotides match TRBD1. The CDR3 covers 13 residues. Germline CDR1 SGHAT, CDR2 FQNNGV. Trimming removed 4 bases from V and 2 bases from J; junction bases left unmatched: 1.